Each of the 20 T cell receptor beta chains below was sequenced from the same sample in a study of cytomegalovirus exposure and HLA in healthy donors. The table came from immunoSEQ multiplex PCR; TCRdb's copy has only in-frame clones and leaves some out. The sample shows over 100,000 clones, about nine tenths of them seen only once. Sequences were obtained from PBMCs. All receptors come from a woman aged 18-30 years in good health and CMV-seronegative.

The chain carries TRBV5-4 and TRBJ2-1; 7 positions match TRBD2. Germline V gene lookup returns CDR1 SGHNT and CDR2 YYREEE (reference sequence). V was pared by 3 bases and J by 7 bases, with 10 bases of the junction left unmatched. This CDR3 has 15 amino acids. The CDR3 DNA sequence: TGTGCCAGCAGCTCGCCAAGGGGACTACGGAATGAGCAGTTCTTC. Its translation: CASSSPRGLRNEQFF.

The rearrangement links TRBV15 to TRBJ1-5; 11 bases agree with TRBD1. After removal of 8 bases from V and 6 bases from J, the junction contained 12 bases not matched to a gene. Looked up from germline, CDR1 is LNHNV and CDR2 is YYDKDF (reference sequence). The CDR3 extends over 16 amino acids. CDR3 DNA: TGTGCCACCCGCCGGACAGGGGGCCACGCGGGTCAGCCCCAGCATTTT. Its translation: CATRRTGGHAGQPQHF.

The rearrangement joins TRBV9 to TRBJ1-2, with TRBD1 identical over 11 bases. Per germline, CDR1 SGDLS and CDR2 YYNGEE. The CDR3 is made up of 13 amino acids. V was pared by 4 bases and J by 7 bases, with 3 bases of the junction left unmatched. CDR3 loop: CASSLGQGGGYTF. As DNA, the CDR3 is TGTGCCAGCAGCTTGGGACAGGGGGGTGGCTACACCTTC.

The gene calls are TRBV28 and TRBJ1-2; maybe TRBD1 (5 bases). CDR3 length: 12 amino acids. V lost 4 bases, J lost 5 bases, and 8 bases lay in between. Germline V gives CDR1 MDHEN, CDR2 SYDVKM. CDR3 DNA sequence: TGTGCCAGCAGTTCGGGGGTGTATGGCTACACCTTC. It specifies CASSSGVYGYTF.

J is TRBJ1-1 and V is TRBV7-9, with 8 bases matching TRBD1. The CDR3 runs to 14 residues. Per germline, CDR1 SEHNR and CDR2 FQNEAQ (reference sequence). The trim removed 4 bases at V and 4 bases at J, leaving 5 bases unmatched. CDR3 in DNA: TGTGCCAGCAGCTCCCGGACAGGGACCACTGAAGCTTTCTTT. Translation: CASSSRTGTTEAFF.

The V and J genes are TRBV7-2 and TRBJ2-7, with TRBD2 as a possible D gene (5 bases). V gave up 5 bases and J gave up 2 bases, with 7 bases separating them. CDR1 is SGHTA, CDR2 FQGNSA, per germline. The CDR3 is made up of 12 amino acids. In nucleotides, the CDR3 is TGTGCCAGCAGCGGAGGCACCTACGAGCAGTACTTC. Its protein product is CASSGGTYEQYF.

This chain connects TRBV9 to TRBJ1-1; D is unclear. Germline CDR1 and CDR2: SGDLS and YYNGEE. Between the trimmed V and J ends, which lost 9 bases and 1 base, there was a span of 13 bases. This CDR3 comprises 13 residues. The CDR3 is CATSQSSNTEAFF. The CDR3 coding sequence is TGTGCCACTTCACAGTCCTCGAACACTGAAGCTTTCTTT.

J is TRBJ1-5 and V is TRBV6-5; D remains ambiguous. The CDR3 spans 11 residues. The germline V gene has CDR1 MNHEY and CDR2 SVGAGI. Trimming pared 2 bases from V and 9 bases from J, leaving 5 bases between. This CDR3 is CASSYPGPQHF. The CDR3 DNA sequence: TGTGCCAGCAGTTACCCAGGGCCCCAGCATTTT.

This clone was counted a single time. The CDR3 bases are TGCGCCAGCAGCTTTGAGATCTCTGGGGCCAACGTCCTGACTTTC. It encodes CASSFEISGANVLTF. This chain links TRBV5-1 with TRBJ2-6; D uncertain. The V gene lost 2 bases and the J gene lost 0 bases, with 6 bases spanning the gap. The CDR3 spans 15 residues. CDR1 SGHRS and CDR2 YFSETQ come from the germline V gene.

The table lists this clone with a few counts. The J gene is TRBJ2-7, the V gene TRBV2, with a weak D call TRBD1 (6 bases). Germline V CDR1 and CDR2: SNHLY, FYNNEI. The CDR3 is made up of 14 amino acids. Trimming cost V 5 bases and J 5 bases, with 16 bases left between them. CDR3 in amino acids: CASSSQTGTHEQYF. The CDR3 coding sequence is TGTGCCAGCAGTTCGCAAACAGGGACCCACGAGCAGTACTTC.

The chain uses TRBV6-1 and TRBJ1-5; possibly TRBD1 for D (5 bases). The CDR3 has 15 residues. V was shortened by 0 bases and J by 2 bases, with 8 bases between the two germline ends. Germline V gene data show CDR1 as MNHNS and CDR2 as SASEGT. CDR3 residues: CASSEAVGGNQPQHF. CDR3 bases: TGTGCCAGCAGTGAAGCGGTAGGGGGCAATCAGCCCCAGCATTTT.

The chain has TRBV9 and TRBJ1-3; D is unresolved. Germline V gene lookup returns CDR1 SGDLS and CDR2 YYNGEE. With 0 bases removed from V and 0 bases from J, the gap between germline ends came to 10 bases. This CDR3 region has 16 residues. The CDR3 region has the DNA TGTGCCAGCAGCGTAGACGGAGGATTCTCTGGAAACACCATATATTTT. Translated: CASSVDGGFSGNTIYF.

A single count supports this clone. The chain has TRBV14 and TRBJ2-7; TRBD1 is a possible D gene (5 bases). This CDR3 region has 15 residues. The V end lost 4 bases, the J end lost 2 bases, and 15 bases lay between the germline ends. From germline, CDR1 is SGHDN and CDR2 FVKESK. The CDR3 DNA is TGTGCCAGCAGCCCCAGACAGACCCTAACCTACGAGCAGTACTTC. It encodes CASSPRQTLTYEQYF.

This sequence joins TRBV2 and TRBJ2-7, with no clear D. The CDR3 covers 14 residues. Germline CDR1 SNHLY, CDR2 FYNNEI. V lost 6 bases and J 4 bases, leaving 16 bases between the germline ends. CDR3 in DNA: TGTGCCAGCAGGACAACCCCCCGCACTTACGAGCAGTACTTC. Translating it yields CASRTTPRTYEQYF. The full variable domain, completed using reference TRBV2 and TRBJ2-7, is EPEVTQTPSHQVTQMGQEVILRCVPISNHLYFYWYRQILGQKVEFLVSFYNNEISEKSEIFDDQFSVERPDGSNFTLKIRSTKLEDSAMYFCASRTTPRTYEQYFGPGTRLTVT.

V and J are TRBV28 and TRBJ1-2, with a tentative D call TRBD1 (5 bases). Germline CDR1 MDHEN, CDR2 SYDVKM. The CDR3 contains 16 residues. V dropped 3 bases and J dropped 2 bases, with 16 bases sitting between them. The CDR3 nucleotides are TGTGCCAGCAGTTTCGTTGCCCCGCGGGGGAACTATGGCTACACCTTC. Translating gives CASSFVAPRGNYGYTF.

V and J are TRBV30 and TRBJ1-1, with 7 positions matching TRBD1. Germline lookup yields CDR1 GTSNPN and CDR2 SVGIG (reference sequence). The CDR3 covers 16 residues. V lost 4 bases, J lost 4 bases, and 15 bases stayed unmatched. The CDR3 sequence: CAWTTGDVLGGTEAFF. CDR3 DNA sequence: TGTGCCTGGACCACAGGGGATGTATTAGGTGGCACTGAAGCTTTCTTT.

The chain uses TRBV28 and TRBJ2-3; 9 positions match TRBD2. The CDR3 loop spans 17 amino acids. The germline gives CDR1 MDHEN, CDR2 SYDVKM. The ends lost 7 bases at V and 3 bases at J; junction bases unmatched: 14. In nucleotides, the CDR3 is TGTGCCAGCATGATAGCCAAGGGCGGGGGGGCGACAGATACGCAGTATTTT. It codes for CASMIAKGGGATDTQYF.

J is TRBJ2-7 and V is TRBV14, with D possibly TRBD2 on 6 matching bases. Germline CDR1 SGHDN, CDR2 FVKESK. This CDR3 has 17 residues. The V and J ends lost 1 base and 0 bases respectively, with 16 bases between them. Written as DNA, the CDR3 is TGTGCCAGCAGCCAAGCGGGTCGGGGGTCGAGCTCCTACGAGCAGTACTTC. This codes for CASSQAGRGSSSYEQYF.

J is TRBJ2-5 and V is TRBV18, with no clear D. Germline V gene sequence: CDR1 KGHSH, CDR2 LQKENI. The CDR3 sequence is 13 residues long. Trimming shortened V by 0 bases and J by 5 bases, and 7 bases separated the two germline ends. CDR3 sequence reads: CASSPPPDETQYF. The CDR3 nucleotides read TGTGCCAGCTCACCACCTCCAGATGAGACCCAGTACTTC.

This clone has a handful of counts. The chain's CDR3 is CASSLVGGQGYGYTF. DNA for the CDR3: TGCGCCAGCAGCTTAGTCGGAGGACAGGGTTATGGCTACACCTTC. This chain joins TRBV5-1 and TRBJ1-2, with TRBD1 identical over 8 bases. There are 15 residues in the CDR3. V was pared by 2 bases and J by 5 bases, with 8 bases of the junction left unmatched. Germline V gene data show CDR1 as SGHRS and CDR2 as YFSETQ.